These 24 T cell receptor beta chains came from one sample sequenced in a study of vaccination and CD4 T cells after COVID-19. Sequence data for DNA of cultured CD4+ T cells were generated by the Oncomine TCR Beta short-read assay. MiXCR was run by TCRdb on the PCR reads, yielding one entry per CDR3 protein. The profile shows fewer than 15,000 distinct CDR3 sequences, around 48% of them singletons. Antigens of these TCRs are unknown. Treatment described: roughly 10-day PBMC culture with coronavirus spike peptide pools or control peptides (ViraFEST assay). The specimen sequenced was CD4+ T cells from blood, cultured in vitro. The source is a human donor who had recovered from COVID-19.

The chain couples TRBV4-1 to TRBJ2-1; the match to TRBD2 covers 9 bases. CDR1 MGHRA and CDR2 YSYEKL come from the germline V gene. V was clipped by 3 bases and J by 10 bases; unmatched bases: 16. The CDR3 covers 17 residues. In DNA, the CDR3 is TGCGCCAGCAGCCACATGCTTAGCGGGAGTCTCTGGAGGGAGCAGTTCTTC. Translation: CASSHMLSGSLWREQFF.

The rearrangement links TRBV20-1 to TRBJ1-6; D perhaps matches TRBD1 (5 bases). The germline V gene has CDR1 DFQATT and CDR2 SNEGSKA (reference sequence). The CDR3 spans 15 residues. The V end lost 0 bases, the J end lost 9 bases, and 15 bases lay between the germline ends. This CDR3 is CSARDLFFGGSPLHF. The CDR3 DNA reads TGCAGTGCTAGAGATCTCTTCTTCGGGGGTTCACCCCTCCACTTT.

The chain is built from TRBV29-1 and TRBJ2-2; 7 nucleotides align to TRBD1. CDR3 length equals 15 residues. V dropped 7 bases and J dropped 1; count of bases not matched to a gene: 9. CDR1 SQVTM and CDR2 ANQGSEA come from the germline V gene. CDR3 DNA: TGCAGCGCGCGGCCGGGACAGAAGAACACCGGGGAGCTGTTTTTT. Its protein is CSARPGQKNTGELFF.

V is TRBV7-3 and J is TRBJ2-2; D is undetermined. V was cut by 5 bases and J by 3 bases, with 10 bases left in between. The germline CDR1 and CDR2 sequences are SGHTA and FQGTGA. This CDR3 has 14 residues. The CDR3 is CASSLSWDTGELFF. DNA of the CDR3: TGTGCCAGCAGCCTATCGTGGGACACCGGGGAGCTGTTTTTT.

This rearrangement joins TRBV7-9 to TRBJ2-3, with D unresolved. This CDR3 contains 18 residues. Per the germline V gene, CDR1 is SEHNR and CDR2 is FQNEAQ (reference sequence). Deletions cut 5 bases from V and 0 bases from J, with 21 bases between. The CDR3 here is CASSRSFFPGPSTDTQYF. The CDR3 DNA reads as TGTGCCAGCAGCCGCTCCTTTTTTCCGGGCCCCAGCACAGATACGCAGTATTTT.

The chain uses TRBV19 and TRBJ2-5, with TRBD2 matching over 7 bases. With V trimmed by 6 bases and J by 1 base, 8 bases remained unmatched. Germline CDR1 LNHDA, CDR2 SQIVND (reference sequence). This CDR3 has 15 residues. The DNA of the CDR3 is TGTGCCAGTAGATGGGGAGCGGGGAGCCAAGAGACCCAGTACTTC. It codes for CASRWGAGSQETQYF. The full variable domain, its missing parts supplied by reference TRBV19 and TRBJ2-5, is DGGITQSPKYLFRKEGQNVTLSCEQNLNHDAMYWYRQDPGQGLRLIYYSQIVNDFQKGDIAEGYSVSREKKESFPLTVTSAQKNPTAFYLCASRWGAGSQETQYFGPGTRLLVL.

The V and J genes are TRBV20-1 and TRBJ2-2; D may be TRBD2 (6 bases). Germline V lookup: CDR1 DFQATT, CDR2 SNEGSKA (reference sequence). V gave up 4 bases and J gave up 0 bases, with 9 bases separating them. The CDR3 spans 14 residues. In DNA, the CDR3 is TGCAGTGCTACCGGGACTCCGAACACCGGGGAGCTGTTTTTT. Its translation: CSATGTPNTGELFF.

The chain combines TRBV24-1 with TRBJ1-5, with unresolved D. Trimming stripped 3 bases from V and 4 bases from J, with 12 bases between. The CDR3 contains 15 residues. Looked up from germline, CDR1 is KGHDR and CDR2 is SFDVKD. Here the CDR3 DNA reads TGTGCCACCAGTGATCACCGGACTGAGAATCAGCCCCAGCATTTT. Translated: CATSDHRTENQPQHF.

This CDR3 reads CASSQPYRGGEGETQYF. The CDR3, as DNA: TGCGCCAGCAGCCAGCCCTATCGGGGTGGTGAAGGAGAGACCCAGTACTTC. The V call is TRBV4-1, the J call TRBJ2-5; TRBD2 might be the D (5 bases). V lost 3 bases, J lost 4 bases, and 21 bases lay in between. The V gene's germline CDR1 is MGHRA and CDR2 YSYEKL. The CDR3 contains 17 residues.

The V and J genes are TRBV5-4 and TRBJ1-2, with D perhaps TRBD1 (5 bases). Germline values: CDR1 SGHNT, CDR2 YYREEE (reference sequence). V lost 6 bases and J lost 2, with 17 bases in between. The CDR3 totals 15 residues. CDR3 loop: CASTLGGTINYGYTF. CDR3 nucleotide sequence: TGTGCCAGCACCCTAGGAGGGACGATCAACTATGGCTACACCTTC.

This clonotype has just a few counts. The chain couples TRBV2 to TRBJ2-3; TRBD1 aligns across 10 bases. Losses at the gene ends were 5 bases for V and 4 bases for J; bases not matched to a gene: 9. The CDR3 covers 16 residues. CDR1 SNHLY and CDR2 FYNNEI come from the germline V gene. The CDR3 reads CASSPGRTGGADTQYF. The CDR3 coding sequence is TGTGCCAGCAGTCCTGGAAGGACAGGGGGTGCAGATACGCAGTATTTT.

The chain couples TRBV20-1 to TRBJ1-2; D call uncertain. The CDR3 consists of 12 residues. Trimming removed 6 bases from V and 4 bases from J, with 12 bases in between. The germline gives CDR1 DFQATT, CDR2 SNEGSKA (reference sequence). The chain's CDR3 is CSAIWGPYGYTF. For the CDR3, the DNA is TGCAGTGCCATCTGGGGTCCCTATGGCTACACCTTC.

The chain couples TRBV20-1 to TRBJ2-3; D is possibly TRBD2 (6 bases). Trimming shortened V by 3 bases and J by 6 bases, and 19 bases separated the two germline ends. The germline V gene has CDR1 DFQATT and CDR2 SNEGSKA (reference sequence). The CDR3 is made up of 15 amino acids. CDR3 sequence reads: CSASDGGGIGDTQYF. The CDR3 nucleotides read TGCAGTGCTAGTGATGGCGGCGGGATTGGGGATACGCAGTATTTT.

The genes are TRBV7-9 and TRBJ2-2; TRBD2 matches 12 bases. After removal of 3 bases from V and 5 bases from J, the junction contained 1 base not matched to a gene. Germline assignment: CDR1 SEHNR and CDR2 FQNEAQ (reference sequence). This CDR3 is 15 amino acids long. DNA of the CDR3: TGTGCCAGCAGCTTTGGGACTAGCGGGACCGGGGAGCTGTTTTTT. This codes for CASSFGTSGTGELFF.

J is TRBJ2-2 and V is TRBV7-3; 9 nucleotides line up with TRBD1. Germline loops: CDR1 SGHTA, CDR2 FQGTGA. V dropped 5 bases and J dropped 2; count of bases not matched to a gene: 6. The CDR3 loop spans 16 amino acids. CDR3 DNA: TGTGCCAGCAGCCCACAGGGGGCGCAAAACACCGGGGAGCTGTTTTTT. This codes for CASSPQGAQNTGELFF.

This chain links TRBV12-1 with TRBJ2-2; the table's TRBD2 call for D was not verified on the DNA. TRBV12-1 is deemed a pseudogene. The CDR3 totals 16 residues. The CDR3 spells CASSFPSGRGTGELFF. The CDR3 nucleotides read TGTGCCAGCAGCTTTCCTAGCGGGAGGGGCACCGGGGAGCTGTTTTTT.

In nucleotides, the CDR3 is TGTGCCAGCACCAGACAGGGGGGTCTAGAGACCCAGTACTTC. Translation: CASTRQGGLETQYF. The chain is built from TRBV2 and TRBJ2-5; 9 bases line up with TRBD1. Trimming at V came to 7 bases and at J to 4 bases, leaving 7 bases not matched to a gene. There are 14 residues in the CDR3. CDR1 is SNHLY and CDR2 is FYNNEI in the germline V gene. The full variable domain, completed using reference TRBV2 and TRBJ2-5, is EPEVTQTPSHQVTQMGQEVILRCVPISNHLYFYWYRQILGQKVEFLVSFYNNEISEKSEIFDDQFSVERPDGSNFTLKIRSTKLEDSAMYFCASTRQGGLETQYFGPGTRLLVL.

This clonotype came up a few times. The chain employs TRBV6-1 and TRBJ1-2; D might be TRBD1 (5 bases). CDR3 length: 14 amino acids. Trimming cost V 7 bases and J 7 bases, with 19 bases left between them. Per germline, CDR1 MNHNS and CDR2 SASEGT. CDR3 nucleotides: TGTGCCAGCACCCAACCTTCAGGGATGGGTGGCTACACCTTC. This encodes CASTQPSGMGGYTF.

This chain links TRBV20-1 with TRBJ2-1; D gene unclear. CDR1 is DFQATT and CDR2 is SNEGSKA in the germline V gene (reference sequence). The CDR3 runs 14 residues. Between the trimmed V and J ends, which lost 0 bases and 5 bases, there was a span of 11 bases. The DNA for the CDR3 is TGCAGTGCTAGAGATTTTGTCCTCAACAATGAGCAGTTCTTC. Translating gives CSARDFVLNNEQFF.

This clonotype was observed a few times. The CDR3 protein is CASRPGDWGQSNQPQHF. CDR3 nucleotides: TGTGCCAGCAGACCCGGGGATTGGGGTCAGAGCAATCAGCCCCAGCATTTT. V and J are TRBV28 and TRBJ1-5; D gene uncertain. Germline V gene data show CDR1 as MDHEN and CDR2 as SYDVKM. The CDR3 totals 17 residues. Trimming took 6 bases from V and 1 from J, leaving 19 bases between them.

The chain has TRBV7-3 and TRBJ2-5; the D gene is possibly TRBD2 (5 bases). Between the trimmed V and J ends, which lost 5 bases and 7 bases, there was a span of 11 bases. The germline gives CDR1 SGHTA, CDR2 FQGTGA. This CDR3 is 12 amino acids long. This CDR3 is CASSRPEGTQYF. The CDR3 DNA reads TGTGCCAGCAGCCGTCCTGAGGGGACCCAGTACTTC. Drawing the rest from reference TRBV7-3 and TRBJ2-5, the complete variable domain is GAGVSQTPSNKVTEKGKYVELRCDPISGHTALYWYRQSLGQGPEFLIYFQGTGAADDSGLPNDRFFAVRPEGSVSTLKIQRTERGDSAVYLCASSRPEGTQYFGPGTRLLVL.

CDR3 sequence (DNA): TGTGCCAGCATAAGGGCGACAGGACAAGAGACCCAGTACTTC. As protein: CASIRATGQETQYF. The rearrangement joins TRBV21-1 to TRBJ2-5; the D call TRBD1 from the table was never checked on the DNA. TRBV21-1 is tagged as a pseudogene. The CDR3 consists of 14 residues.

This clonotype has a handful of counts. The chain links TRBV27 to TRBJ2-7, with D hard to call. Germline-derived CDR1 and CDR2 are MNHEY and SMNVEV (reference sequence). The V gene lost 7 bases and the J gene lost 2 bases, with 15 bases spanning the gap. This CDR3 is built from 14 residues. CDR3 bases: TGTGCCAGCACCCCCGGTGGGCAGCCCTACGAGCAGTACTTC. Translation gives CASTPGGQPYEQYF.

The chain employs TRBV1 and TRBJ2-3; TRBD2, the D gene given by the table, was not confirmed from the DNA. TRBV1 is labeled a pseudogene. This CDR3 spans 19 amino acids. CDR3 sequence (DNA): TGCACCAGCAGCCAGTACTCGCCTCTGACTAGCGGCCCAACAGATACGCAGTATTTT. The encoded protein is CTSSQYSPLTSGPTDTQYF.